This T cell receptor (beta chain) appears in the sequencing data of a study of tumor-infiltrating lymphocytes in primary liver carcinoma. CDR3 length equals 15 residues. Per the germline V gene, CDR1 is ENHRY and CDR2 is SYGVKD. This clonotype was found once. Its antigen is unknown. A read error may account for a junction end that differs from germline. Germline DNA was extracted too, while blood RNA derived from unsorted whole blood. Patients were treatment-naive with chronic HBV infection. Preoperatively, peripheral blood was drawn, around 4 milliliters in total. Broader study findings: Researchers did not compare CD4+ and CD8+ repertoires, as samples were bulk unsorted.

TCR beta cDNA came from about 0.45 ug total RNA, primed with a constant-region primer. Slightly modified ARM-PCR with three nested multiplex PCR rounds yielded TCR beta libraries. Both of the initial two PCR rounds ran for around 10 cycles and employed TRBV1-TRBV30 forward primers alongside a C-beta reverse primer. MiXCR, applied by TCRdb to the multiplex PCR reads, yields one record per CDR3 protein. In the table there are 180,000 or so distinct CDR3 sequences, 50% to 75% of which are singletons. The sample taken for sequencing was peripheral blood. The chain carries TRBV10-3 and TRBJ2-1; D ambiguous. The clonotype was recovered from a man in his forties with primary liver carcinoma and hepatitis B virus infection. The CDR3 sequence: CAISESASSYNVQFF. CDR3 sequence (DNA): TGTGCCATCAGTGAGTCGGCCAGCTCCTACAATGTGCAGTTCTTC.